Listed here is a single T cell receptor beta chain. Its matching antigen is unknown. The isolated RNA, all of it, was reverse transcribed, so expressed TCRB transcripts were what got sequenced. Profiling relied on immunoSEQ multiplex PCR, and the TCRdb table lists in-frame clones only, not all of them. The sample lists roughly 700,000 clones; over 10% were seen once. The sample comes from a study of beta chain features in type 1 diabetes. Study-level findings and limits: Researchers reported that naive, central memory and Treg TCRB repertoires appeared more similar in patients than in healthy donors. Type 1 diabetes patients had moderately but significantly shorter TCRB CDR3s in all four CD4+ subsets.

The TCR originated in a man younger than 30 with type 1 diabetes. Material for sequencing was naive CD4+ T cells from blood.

The CDR3 coding sequence is TGTGCCAGCTCACCCGCAGCGGGGGGTAATTCACCCCTCCACTTT. Translating gives CASSPAAGGNSPLHF. The rearrangement joins TRBV18 to TRBJ1-6, with D possibly being TRBD1 (5 bases). The V end was cut by 3 bases, the J end by 6 bases, with 12 bases between. CDR1 is KGHSH, CDR2 LQKENI, per germline. The CDR3 consists of 15 residues.